These T cell receptor beta chains were read from a single sample in a study of cytomegalovirus exposure and HLA in healthy donors. Data came from immunoSEQ multiplex PCR; TCRdb stores just in-frame clones and leaves some out. The data contain under 150,000 clones, 91% of them singletons. The sequenced sample was PBMCs. The receptors stem from a man between 18 and 35 years old in good health and CMV-seronegative. Each CDR3 is given with its conserved first and last residue.

V: TRBV5-1
CDR3: CASSLAPSGSRRTDTQYF

V: TRBV14
CDR3: CASSQDVGVGTEAFF

V: TRBV11-3
CDR3: CASSLGRGNTEAFF

V: TRBV2
CDR3: CASAQGASSFNTDTQYF

V: TRBV19
CDR3: CASSMENRGRAFF

V: TRBV4-1
CDR3: CASSRPAGVGTSGVDEQFF

V: TRBV19
CDR3: CASSWLDNTEAFF

V: TRBV7-2
CDR3: CASRRIAGVSSDTQYF

V: TRBV9
CDR3: CASSVGGDHGYGYTF

V: TRBV4-1
CDR3: CASSQAPTGASRDTQYF

V: TRBV25-1
CDR3: CASSESPRPRDTEAFF

V: TRBV18
CDR3: CASSPPNGQGIGYTF

V: TRBV19
CDR3: CASSTQGNSYEQYF

V: TRBV19
CDR3: CASSISDSGNTIYF

V: TRBV6-6
CDR3: CASRTGSSYNSPLHF

V: TRBV15
CDR3: CATSRDKNGEDEQYF

V: TRBV29-1
CDR3: CSVEAPGTVYGYTF

V: TRBV15
CDR3: CATSREQTGRLRSPLHF

V: TRBV7-6
CDR3: CASRGAGLQDGGELFF

V: TRBV6-5
CDR3: CASSSGTGGGYTF

V: TRBV9
CDR3: CASSVVGQVLNTEAFF

V: TRBV5-1
CDR3: CASSLEGLAGPAYEQYF

V: TRBV5-1
CDR3: CASSFGRGGSEKLFF

V: TRBV19
CDR3: CASSPTGLAGSYEQYF

V: TRBV7-2
CDR3: CASTQSTGELFF

V: TRBV5-4
CDR3: CASSSPGETQYF

V: TRBV5-4
CDR3: CASSSLAGGPSETQYF

V: TRBV29-1
CDR3: CSVAGDRGNEKLFF

V: TRBV9
CDR3: CASSVASSPNEQFF